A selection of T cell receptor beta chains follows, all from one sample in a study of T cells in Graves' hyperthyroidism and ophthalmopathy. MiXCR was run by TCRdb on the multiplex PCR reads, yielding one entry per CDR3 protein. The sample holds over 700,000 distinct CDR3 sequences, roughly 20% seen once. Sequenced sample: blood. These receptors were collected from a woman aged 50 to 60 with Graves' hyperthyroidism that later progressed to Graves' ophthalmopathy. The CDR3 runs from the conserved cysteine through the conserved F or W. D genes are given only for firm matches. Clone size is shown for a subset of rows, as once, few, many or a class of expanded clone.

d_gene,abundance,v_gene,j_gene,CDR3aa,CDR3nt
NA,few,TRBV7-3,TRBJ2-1,CASRGGGHNEQFF,TGTGCCAGCCGTGGCGGGGGCCACAATGAGCAGTTCTTC
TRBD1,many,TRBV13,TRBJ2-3,CASSAGTDGDTQYF,TGTGCCAGCAGCGCAGGGACAGACGGAGATACGCAGTATTTT
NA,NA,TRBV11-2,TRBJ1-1,CASSPGRQRAEAFF,TGTGCCAGCAGCCCGGGACGGCAGCGGGCTGAAGCTTTCTTT
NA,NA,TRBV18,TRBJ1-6,CASSPRELTDNSPLHF,TGTGCCAGCTCACCACGCGAGCTCACCGATAATTCACCCCTCCACTTT
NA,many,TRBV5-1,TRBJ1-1,CASTLEVGTEAFF,TGCGCCAGCACGCTGGAGGTTGGGACTGAAGCTTTCTTT
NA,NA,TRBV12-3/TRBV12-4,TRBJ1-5,CASSLSPAINQPQHF,TGTGCCAGCAGTTTATCCCCGGCTATCAATCAGCCCCAGCATTTT
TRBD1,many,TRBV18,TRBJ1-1,CASSPRTGVSEAFF,TGTGCCAGCTCCCCCCGGACAGGGGTCTCTGAAGCTTTCTTT
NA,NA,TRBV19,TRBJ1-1,CASTSGPEAFF,TGTGCCAGTACGTCAGGACCTGAAGCTTTCTTT
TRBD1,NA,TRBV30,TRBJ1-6,CAWSLLSGTANSPLHF,TGTGCCTGGAGTCTACTCTCCGGGACAGCAAATTCACCCCTCCACTTT
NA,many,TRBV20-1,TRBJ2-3,CSARDSRYSTDTQYF,TGCAGTGCTAGAGATTCTCGGTACAGCACAGATACGCAGTATTTT
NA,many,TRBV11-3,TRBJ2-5,CASRIAGADEETQYF,TGTGCCAGCAGGATTGCGGGGGCCGACGAAGAGACCCAGTACTTC
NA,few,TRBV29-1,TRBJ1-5,CSARTGGAGNQPQHF,TGCAGCGCCCGAACAGGAGGGGCAGGTAATCAGCCCCAGCATTTT
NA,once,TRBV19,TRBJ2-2,CASSSNGGSTGELFF,TGTGCCAGTAGCTCAAATGGCGGGTCCACCGGGGAGCTGTTTTTT
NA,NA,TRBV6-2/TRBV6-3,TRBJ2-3,CASSSRLGELWDTQYF,TGTGCCAGCAGTTCTCGACTCGGTGAGCTGTGGGATACGCAGTATTTT
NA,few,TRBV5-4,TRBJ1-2,CASSLGSGPTGLTNYGYTF,TGTGCCAGCAGCTTGGGTTCCGGGCCAACGGGACTGACTAACTATGGCTACACCTTC
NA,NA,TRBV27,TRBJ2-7,CASSLRFSYEQYF,TGTGCCAGCAGTTTACGTTTCAGCTACGAGCAGTACTTC
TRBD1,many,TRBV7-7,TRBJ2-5,CASSPGQGAEETQYF,TGTGCTAGCAGCCCGGGACAGGGGGCCGAAGAGACCCAGTACTTC
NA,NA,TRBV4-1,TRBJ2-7,CASSQEEGEQYF,TGCGCCAGCAGCCAAGAAGAAGGCGAGCAGTACTTC
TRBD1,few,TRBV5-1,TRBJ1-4,CASSLGTGITNEKLFF,TGCGCCAGCAGCTTGGGGACAGGGATAACTAATGAAAAACTGTTTTTT
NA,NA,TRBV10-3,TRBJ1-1,CAISEETAGLGEAFF,TGTGCCATCAGTGAAGAGACGGCAGGCCTAGGTGAAGCTTTCTTT
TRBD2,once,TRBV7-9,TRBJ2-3,CASSIGPSGHTDTQYF,TGTGCCAGCAGCATAGGGCCTAGCGGCCACACAGATACGCAGTATTTT
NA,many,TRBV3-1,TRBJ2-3,CASSSIADTQYF,TGTGCCAGCAGCTCTATAGCGGATACGCAGTATTTT
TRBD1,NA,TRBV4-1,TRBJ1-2,CASSVRQGANYGYTF,TGCGCCAGCAGCGTACGACAGGGGGCGAACTATGGCTACACCTTC
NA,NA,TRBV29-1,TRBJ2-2,CSVEVGQGAGELFF,TGCAGCGTTGAAGTGGGCCAGGGAGCGGGGGAGCTGTTTTTT
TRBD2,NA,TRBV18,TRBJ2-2,CASSPGLAGTDGELFF,TGTGCCAGCTCACCAGGGCTAGCGGGGACGGACGGGGAGCTGTTTTTT